The clone carrying this TCR beta chain was observed many times. Its antigen is not identified. This specimen belongs to a study of neurological immune-mediated disorders. Study-wide background: Secondary progressive disease was present in 3, and relapsing-remitting disease in roughly 30, of the 34 multiple sclerosis patients. Broader study findings: Subjects shared no identical expanded-clone CDR3 amino acid sequences, suggesting private TCR-beta repertoires in all groups.

It was by 5'RACE with 10-nucleotide random UMIs that the cDNA was made. TCRdb re-called the 5' RACE reads through MiXCR, storing one row per CDR3 protein. The profile shows 45,000 to 70,000 distinct CDR3 sequences, 4% to 5.5% of them singletons. Sequencing input: PBMCs. This TCR was sampled from a man in his fifties with multiple sclerosis.

CDR3 in amino acids: CASSKPPRLLSFAKNIQYF. The CDR3 DNA is TGTGCCAGCAGCAAACCCCCCAGACTTCTCTCTTTTGCCAAAAACATTCAGTACTTC. The genes are TRBV21-1 and TRBJ2-4; the D call TRBD1 from the table was never checked on the DNA. TRBV21-1 is reported as a pseudogene. The CDR3 runs to 19 residues.